The 15 T cell receptor beta chains below come from one sample, sequenced in a study of shared clonotypes between healthy human individuals. The table came from immunoSEQ multiplex PCR; TCRdb's copy has only in-frame clones and leaves some out. The data contain over 2 million clones, about 94% of them singletons. Terminally differentiated effector memory CD45RA+ cells were left out of the naive CD8 fraction, which was CD45RO-negative and positively selected for CCR7. Sequences were obtained from naive CD8+ T cells sorted from blood. The receptors originated from a man aged 18 to 29 in good health.

The chain carries TRBV13 and TRBJ2-1; D not certain. In germline, CDR1 is PRHDT, CDR2 FYEKMQ (reference sequence). V lost 2 bases to trimming and J lost 9 bases, with 5 bases between them. This CDR3 contains 11 residues. The CDR3 coding sequence is TGTGCCAGCAGCTTATCTAGTGAGCAGTTCTTC. Translated: CASSLSSEQFF. Combining the CDR3 with reference TRBV13 and TRBJ2-1 gives the whole variable domain AAGVIQSPRHLIKEKRETATLKCYPIPRHDTVYWYQQGPGQDPQFLISFYEKMQSDKGSIPDRFSAQQFSDYHSELNMSSLELGDSALYFCASSLSSEQFFGPGTRLTVL.

V gene TRBV9 combines with J gene TRBJ1-1; maybe TRBD1 (5 bases). The length of the CDR3 is 15 residues. Per the germline V gene, CDR1 is SGDLS and CDR2 is YYNGEE. V was shortened by 5 bases and J by 0 bases, with 14 bases between the two germline ends. Written as DNA, the CDR3 is TGTGCCAGCAGTCCCCGGGGGGATCTGAACACTGAAGCTTTCTTT. Protein product: CASSPRGDLNTEAFF.

The genes are TRBV28 and TRBJ1-1; 8 nucleotides line up with TRBD1. The CDR3 sequence is 14 residues long. CDR1 is MDHEN and CDR2 is SYDVKM in the germline V gene. V dropped 5 bases and J dropped 5; count of bases not matched to a gene: 7. The DNA for the CDR3 is TGTGCCAGCAGTCAGGACAGGGTAGTTACTGAAGCTTTCTTT. This translates into CASSQDRVVTEAFF.

This chain connects TRBV15 to TRBJ1-3; 7 bases agree with TRBD1. Germline V gene lookup returns CDR1 LNHNV and CDR2 YYDKDF (reference sequence). J was trimmed by 5 bases and V by 0 bases; bases with no gene match: 10. The CDR3 sequence is 17 residues long. CDR3 nucleotide sequence: TGTGCCACCAGCAGAGATAACCCAACAGGGGACCGAAACACCATATATTTT. This encodes CATSRDNPTGDRNTIYF. Full variable domain (outside the CDR3, taken from reference TRBV15 and TRBJ1-3): DAMVIQNPRYQVTQFGKPVTLSCSQTLNHNVMYWYQQKSSQAPKLLFHYYDKDFNNEADTPDNFQSRRPNTSFCFLDIRSPGLGDTAMYLCATSRDNPTGDRNTIYFGEGSWLTVV.

This rearrangement joins TRBV7-9 to TRBJ2-5, with unresolved D. The CDR3 has 12 amino acids. Trimming left V 5 bases short and J 5 bases short, with 9 bases between. Looked up from germline, CDR1 is SEHNR and CDR2 is FQNEAQ (reference sequence). CDR3 bases: TGTGCCAGCAGCCCGTCCCGGGAGACCCAGTACTTC. This codes for CASSPSRETQYF.

The chain employs TRBV4-1 and TRBJ1-4; D remains ambiguous. In germline, CDR1 is MGHRA, CDR2 YSYEKL. V lost 6 bases and J 0 bases, leaving 17 bases between the germline ends. There are 17 residues in the CDR3. CDR3 residues: CASSLRQFGSTNEKLFF. The CDR3, as DNA: TGCGCCAGCAGTCTCAGGCAATTTGGATCAACTAATGAAAAACTGTTTTTT.

The chain has TRBV6-5 and TRBJ2-7, with 11 nucleotides matching TRBD2. Germline V gene lookup returns CDR1 MNHEY and CDR2 SVGAGI. J lost 0 bases, V lost 5 bases, and 3 bases had no gene match. The CDR3 extends over 15 amino acids. Here the CDR3 reads CASSLAGGHSYEQYF. CDR3 sequence (DNA): TGTGCCAGCAGTCTAGCGGGAGGCCACTCCTACGAGCAGTACTTC.

CDR3 nucleotides: TGTGCCATCAGTGAGTCGAGGACTTTGGCAGGGAGAATTCAGCCCCAGCATTTT. Translation gives CAISESRTLAGRIQPQHF. The V gene is TRBV10-3, the J gene TRBJ1-5; maybe TRBD1 (5 bases). Germline CDR1 is ENHRY and CDR2 is SYGVKD. Trimming left V 0 bases short and J 6 bases short, with 21 bases between. There are 18 residues in the CDR3.

The V gene is TRBV6-1, the J gene TRBJ2-7; 10 bases agree with TRBD1. Germline V gene lookup returns CDR1 MNHNS and CDR2 SASEGT. The CDR3 consists of 15 residues. J lost 4 bases, V lost 7 bases, and 10 bases had no gene match. Written as DNA, the CDR3 is TGTGCCAGCAACTCACTCGGGACAGGGGTGTACGAGCAGTACTTC. Translation gives CASNSLGTGVYEQYF.

This clone was detected once. The CDR3 reads CASSPEGPSETQYF. DNA of the CDR3: TGTGCCAGCAGCCCTGAAGGCCCCAGTGAGACCCAGTACTTC. The chain combines TRBV11-3 with TRBJ2-5; no clear D gene. Trimming stripped 5 bases from V and 5 bases from J, with 15 bases between. Germline assignment: CDR1 SGHNT and CDR2 YENEEA. This CDR3 has 14 amino acids.

The gene calls are TRBV28 and TRBJ2-2; D is perhaps TRBD2 (6 bases). Trimming removed 5 bases from V and 5 bases from J, with 6 bases in between. The germline V gene has CDR1 MDHEN and CDR2 SYDVKM. This CDR3 is built from 12 residues. CDR3 loop: CASSGGTGELFF. The CDR3, as DNA: TGTGCCAGCAGTGGGGGGACCGGGGAGCTGTTTTTT.

J is TRBJ2-3 and V is TRBV6-5; the match to TRBD2 covers 7 bases. CDR1 MNHEY and CDR2 SVGAGI come from the germline V gene. J lost 6 bases, V lost 5 bases, and 2 bases had no gene match. The CDR3 runs 12 residues. CDR3 protein: CASSGLDDTQYF. CDR3 sequence (DNA): TGTGCCAGCAGTGGACTAGATGATACGCAGTATTTT.

The chain couples TRBV27 to TRBJ2-1, with D possibly being TRBD1 or TRBD2 (5 bases each). Germline CDR1 and CDR2: MNHEY and SMNVEV (reference sequence). The CDR3 contains 16 residues. Trimming shortened V by 5 bases and J by 3 bases, and 17 bases separated the two germline ends. The chain's CDR3 is CASSPDRDRVYNEQFF. The CDR3 coding sequence is TGTGCCAGCAGTCCCGACCGGGACCGAGTCTACAATGAGCAGTTCTTC.

The chain uses TRBV4-3 and TRBJ2-3; the D is unclear. V lost 4 bases, J lost 5 bases, and 7 bases lay in between. The germline V gene has CDR1 LGHNA and CDR2 YSLEER. This CDR3 is built from 12 residues. The CDR3 spells CASSRWQDTQYF. The CDR3 DNA sequence: TGCGCCAGCAGCCGGTGGCAAGATACGCAGTATTTT.

The chain has TRBV29-1 and TRBJ2-7; D is possibly TRBD1 (6 bases). Between the trimmed V and J ends, which lost 7 bases and 5 bases, there was a span of 12 bases. Germline loops: CDR1 SQVTM, CDR2 ANQGSEA. This CDR3 contains 11 residues. Written as DNA, the CDR3 is TGCAGCGCGCTACAGGGCGACGAGCAGTACTTC. Its translation: CSALQGDEQYF.